A selection of T cell receptor beta chains follows, all from one sample in a study of blood T cells in healthy people across ages. One entry per CDR3 protein results from TCRdb running MiXCR on the 5' RACE reads. This sample has 1.5 million to 2 million distinct CDR3 sequences, with roughly a third found just once. Sequencing was performed on blood. These receptors came from a woman aged 25-40 years in good health. CDR3s include the opening cysteine and the closing phenylalanine or tryptophan. A D gene is named only where the DNA matches it firmly. A row's size may be missing; if present it is once, few, many or a size class.

v_call	j_call	d_call	clone_size	cdr3_nt	cdr3_aa
TRBV30	TRBJ1-1	NA	NA	TGTGCCTGGAGTGTACAACCGGGAAGCACTGAAGCTTTCTTT	CAWSVQPGSTEAFF
TRBV6-1	TRBJ1-1	NA	NA	TGTGCCAGCAATCTACAGGGTATGACTGAAGCTTTCTTT	CASNLQGMTEAFF
TRBV10-3	TRBJ2-3	TRBD2	NA	TGTGCCATCAGTGGGATTGGAACAGGGGGCACTAGCGGGAGAGAGGCCTCTAGCGCAGATACGCAGTATTTT	CAISGIGTGGTSGREASSADTQYF
TRBV12-3/TRBV12-4	TRBJ2-1	NA	NA	TGTGCCAGCAGCCCCCAGAGGGGTGAGCAGTTCTTC	CASSPQRGEQFF
TRBV3-1	TRBJ2-5	TRBD2	NA	TGTGCCAGCAGCCAAGATAGCACCGGGAGGGAGACCCAGTACTTC	CASSQDSTGRETQYF
TRBV7-2	TRBJ1-5	TRBD1	NA	TGTGCCAGCAGCCCTACGGACAGGTTTCATCAGCCCCAGCATTTT	CASSPTDRFHQPQHF
TRBV27	TRBJ2-7	NA	NA	TGTGCCAGCAGTTCGGACAATTACGAGCAGTACTTC	CASSSDNYEQYF
TRBV20-1	TRBJ2-7	NA	NA	TGCAGTGCCGGAGGAGTATTTGGGGTCTCCTACGAGCAGTACTTC	CSAGGVFGVSYEQYF
TRBV5-1	TRBJ2-3	TRBD2	NA	TGCGCCAGCAGGGCCGCCGGACTAGACACAGATACGCAGTATTTT	CASRAAGLDTDTQYF
TRBV29-1	TRBJ2-7	NA	few	TGCAGCGTTTTTGGATTCTCCCCCTACGAGCAGTACTTC	CSVFGFSPYEQYF
TRBV28	TRBJ2-1	TRBD2	NA	TGTGCCAGCAGACAAGCGGGAGGCACCTACAATGAGCAGTTCTTC	CASRQAGGTYNEQFF
TRBV7-7	TRBJ2-3	NA	NA	TGTGCCAGCAGCTTAACAGCCCACACAGATACGCAGTATTTT	CASSLTAHTDTQYF
TRBV7-2	TRBJ2-7	NA	NA	TGTGCCAGCAGCTTAGTGGGCAGGGCGAGCTCCTACGAGCAGTACTTC	CASSLVGRASSYEQYF
TRBV28	TRBJ2-7	NA	NA	TGTGCCAGCAGTCCGCCGGGGGTGAACGAGCAGTACTTC	CASSPPGVNEQYF
TRBV28	TRBJ2-5	NA	NA	TGTGCCAGCAGTTCGTCCCCGGGGGCCCAGTACTTC	CASSSSPGAQYF
TRBV20-1	TRBJ2-1	TRBD2	few	TGCAGTGCTAGGGGGCGGAGCGGGAGTTACAATGAGCAGTTCTTC	CSARGRSGSYNEQFF
TRBV13	TRBJ1-6	TRBD1	NA	TGTGCCAGCAGCTTAGGATTTCGGGACAGGGGGTCCGAGTATAATTCACCCCTCCACTTT	CASSLGFRDRGSEYNSPLHF
TRBV24-1	TRBJ2-3	NA	NA	TGTGCCACCAGTAAGGGACCACCAGATACGCAGTATTTT	CATSKGPPDTQYF
TRBV10-2	TRBJ2-3	TRBD2	few	TGCGCCAGCAGTGTTAGCGGGGGTATAACAGATACGCAGTATTTT	CASSVSGGITDTQYF
TRBV27	TRBJ2-1	NA	NA	TGTGCCAGCAGTCTCACCCTCACTAGATCTGAGCAGTTCTTC	CASSLTLTRSEQFF
TRBV4-1	TRBJ2-3	NA	many	TGCGCCAGCAGCCCCACAAGGGACCCCGAAACAGATACGCAGTATTTT	CASSPTRDPETDTQYF
TRBV6-1	TRBJ1-1	NA	few	TGTGCCAGCACCCAGGCTGGGAACACTGAAGCTTTCTTT	CASTQAGNTEAFF
TRBV4-2	TRBJ2-7	TRBD2	many	TGTGCCAGCAGCCAAGATCTAAGCGGGAGGTCCCACGAGCAGTACTTC	CASSQDLSGRSHEQYF
TRBV4-1	TRBJ2-7	NA	NA	TGCGCCAGCAGCCAAGAAGGGCAGGGAACCGACGAGCAGTACTTC	CASSQEGQGTDEQYF
TRBV10-3	TRBJ2-1	NA	NA	TGTGCCATCAGTGGCCCGAGCTCCTACAATGAGCAGTTCTTC	CAISGPSSYNEQFF
TRBV7-9	TRBJ2-2	TRBD2	NA	TGTGCCAGCAGCGGGACTAGGGACACCGGGGAGCTGTTTTTT	CASSGTRDTGELFF
TRBV28	TRBJ2-1	NA	few	TGTGCCAGCAGTTTATTTTTGGCAGCTGCAGAGATAAGCCAATACAATGAGCAGTTCTTC	CASSLFLAAAEISQYNEQFF
TRBV27	TRBJ1-1	NA	NA	TGTGCCAGCAGTGTCCTCGGGGGTAACACTGAAGCTTTCTTT	CASSVLGGNTEAFF
TRBV3-1	TRBJ2-5	NA	NA	TGTGCCAGCAGCTCCCAAAGACAGGGAGGAAGAGAGACCCAGTACTTC	CASSSQRQGGRETQYF
TRBV24-1	TRBJ2-1	TRBD2	NA	TGTGCCACCAGTGATTCCGGGACTAGTAATGGGCAGTTCTTC	CATSDSGTSNGQFF
TRBV20-1	TRBJ2-3	TRBD2	NA	TGCAGTGCTAGAGTTGGGACTAGCGGGTCTAGCACAGATACGCAGTATTTT	CSARVGTSGSSTDTQYF
TRBV7-9	TRBJ2-3	NA	few	TGTGCCAGCAGCTTAGGGCCGGGTACGCAGTATTTT	CASSLGPGTQYF
TRBV28	TRBJ2-7	NA	few	TGTGCCAGCAGCGGATACAGGTTGGCGAGCTCCTACGAGCAGTACTTC	CASSGYRLASSYEQYF
TRBV7-2	TRBJ1-2	NA	few	TGTGCCAGCAGCTTACAACCCCTGGCAGGATCGGGCTATGGCTACACCTTC	CASSLQPLAGSGYGYTF
TRBV7-9	TRBJ1-6	NA	few	TGTGCCAGCAGCTTAGCGCGAGTGTATAATTCACCCCTCCACTTT	CASSLARVYNSPLHF
TRBV7-2	TRBJ2-3	NA	few	TGTGCCAGCAGCTTCTTAACGGGAAGGACAGATACGCAGTATTTT	CASSFLTGRTDTQYF
TRBV12-3/TRBV12-4	TRBJ2-7	NA	few	TGTGCCAGCACCCCGGCAGGGGCCTACGAGCAGTACTTC	CASTPAGAYEQYF
TRBV20-1	TRBJ2-2	TRBD2	once	TGCAGTGCTAGAGATCAACTAGCGGGGAATCGGCCTCCTCGGAACACCGGGGAGCTGTTTTTT	CSARDQLAGNRPPRNTGELFF
TRBV20-1	TRBJ1-2	NA	few	TGCAGTGCTGGCCCTCGGGACCTTAACTATGGCTACACCTTC	CSAGPRDLNYGYTF
TRBV2	TRBJ1-5	TRBD1	NA	TGTGCCAGCGAAATCAGGGGGGATTATAGCAATCAGCCCCAGCATTTT	CASEIRGDYSNQPQHF
TRBV24-1	TRBJ2-1	NA	many	TGTGCCACCAGTGTCAGGGGAGAGCAGTTCTTC	CATSVRGEQFF
TRBV29-1	TRBJ2-3	NA	NA	TGCAGCGTTGAAGATTCCACGGGGCAGCCCCAGTATTTT	CSVEDSTGQPQYF
TRBV5-1	TRBJ2-3	TRBD2	NA	TGCGCCAGCAGCTTGGTCGGCGGGAGCTCCACAGATACGCAGTATTTT	CASSLVGGSSTDTQYF
TRBV7-3	TRBJ1-1	NA	NA	TGTGCCAGCAGCTTAGATCTGAACACTGAAGCTTCCTTT	CASSLDLNTEASF
TRBV7-3	TRBJ2-3	TRBD2	few	TGTGCCAGCAGCTTCGGCGGGGGGGTCGCAGATACGCAGTATTTT	CASSFGGGVADTQYF
TRBV7-9	TRBJ1-6	NA	NA	TGTGCCAGCAGCTACGCGGGCCGGGCTAATTCACCCCTCCACTTT	CASSYAGRANSPLHF
TRBV20-1	TRBJ2-7	TRBD2	NA	TGCAGTGCTAGTCCCTACGGGGGGGGAACCTACGAGCAGTACTTC	CSASPYGGGTYEQYF
TRBV29-1	TRBJ2-1	NA	NA	TGCAGCGTTGAGGAGGGGACCGCCTTCAATGAGCAGTTCTTC	CSVEEGTAFNEQFF
TRBV4-1	TRBJ2-5	NA	few	TGCGCCAGCAGCCAAGGGCCGGGACCCCGCGCAGAGCAGTACTTC	CASSQGPGPRAEQYF
TRBV10-3	TRBJ1-2	TRBD1	NA	TGTGCCATCAGTGAGTCGACTCAAGGGACAGCTAGTTATGGCTACACCTTC	CAISESTQGTASYGYTF
TRBV4-1	TRBJ2-1	TRBD2	few	TGCGCCAGCAGCCACGCCTCGACTAGCGGGGGCTACAATGAGCAGTTCTTC	CASSHASTSGGYNEQFF
TRBV20-1	TRBJ1-5	TRBD1	NA	TGCAGTGCTAGAGATCGGCGACAGGGTGGCGATCAGCCCCAGCATTTT	CSARDRRQGGDQPQHF
TRBV9	TRBJ1-2	NA	few	TGTGCCAGCAGCGTTTACTTTGACAGATCCAATAACTATGGCTACACCTTC	CASSVYFDRSNNYGYTF